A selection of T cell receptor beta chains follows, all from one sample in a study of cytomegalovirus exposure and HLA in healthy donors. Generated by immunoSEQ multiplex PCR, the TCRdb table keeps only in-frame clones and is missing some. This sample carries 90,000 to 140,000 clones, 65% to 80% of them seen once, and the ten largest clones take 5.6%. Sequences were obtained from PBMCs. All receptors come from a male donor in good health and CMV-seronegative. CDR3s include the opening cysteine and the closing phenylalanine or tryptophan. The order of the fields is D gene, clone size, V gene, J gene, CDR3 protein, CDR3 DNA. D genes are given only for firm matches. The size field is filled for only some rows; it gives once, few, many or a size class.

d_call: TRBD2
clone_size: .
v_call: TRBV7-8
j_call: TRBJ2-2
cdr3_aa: CASSPGLARDTGELFF
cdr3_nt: TGTGCCAGCAGCCCCGGACTAGCGCGGGACACCGGGGAGCTGTTTTTT

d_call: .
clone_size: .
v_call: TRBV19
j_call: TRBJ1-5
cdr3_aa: CASTTPGGNQPQHF
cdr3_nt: TGTGCCAGTACCACGCCCGGGGGTAATCAGCCCCAGCATTTT

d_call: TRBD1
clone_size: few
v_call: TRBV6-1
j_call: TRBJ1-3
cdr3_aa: CATGDRDTIYF
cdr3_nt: TGTGCCACGGGGGACAGAGACACCATATATTTT

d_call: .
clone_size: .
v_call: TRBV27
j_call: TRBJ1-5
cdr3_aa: CATGRTGGSSRQPQHF
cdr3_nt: TGTGCCACCGGACGTACAGGAGGGTCCTCCCGGCAGCCCCAGCATTTT

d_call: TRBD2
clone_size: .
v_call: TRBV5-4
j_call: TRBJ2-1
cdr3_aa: CASSPGLAGVPGEQFF
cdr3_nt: TGTGCCAGCAGCCCGGGACTAGCGGGAGTGCCTGGGGAGCAGTTCTTC

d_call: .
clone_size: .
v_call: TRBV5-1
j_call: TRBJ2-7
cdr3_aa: CASSFVELSEQYF
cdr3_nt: TGCGCCAGCAGCTTCGTTGAACTATCCGAGCAGTACTTC

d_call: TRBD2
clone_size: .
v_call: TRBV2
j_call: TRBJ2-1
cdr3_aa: CASGDYPQGQFF
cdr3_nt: TGTGCCAGTGGGGACTATCCGCAAGGGCAGTTCTTC

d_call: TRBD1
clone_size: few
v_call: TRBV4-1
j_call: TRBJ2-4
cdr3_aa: CASSHLGQGNIQYF
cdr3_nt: TGCGCCAGCAGCCACCTCGGACAGGGAAACATTCAGTACTTC

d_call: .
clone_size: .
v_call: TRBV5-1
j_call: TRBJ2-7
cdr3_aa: CASSQDSYGEQYF
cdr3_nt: TGCGCCAGCAGCCAAGACAGTTACGGCGAGCAGTACTTC

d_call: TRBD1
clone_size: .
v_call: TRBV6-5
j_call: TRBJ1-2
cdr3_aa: CASSPDRGYGYTF
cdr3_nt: TGTGCCAGCAGCCCCGACAGGGGCTATGGCTACACCTTC

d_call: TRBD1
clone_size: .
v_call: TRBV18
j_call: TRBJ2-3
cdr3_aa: CASSLQGADTQYF
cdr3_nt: TGTGCCAGCTCGCTTCAGGGGGCCGATACGCAGTATTTT

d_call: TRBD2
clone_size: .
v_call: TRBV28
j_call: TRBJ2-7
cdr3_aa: CASSLRAGVLFSYEQYF
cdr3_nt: TGTGCCAGCAGTTTGAGAGCGGGGGTTCTCTTCTCCTACGAGCAGTACTTC

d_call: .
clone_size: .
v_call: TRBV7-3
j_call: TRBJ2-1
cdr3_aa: CASSLDRAYNEQFF
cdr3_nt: TGTGCCAGCAGTTTGGACAGAGCCTACAATGAGCAGTTCTTC

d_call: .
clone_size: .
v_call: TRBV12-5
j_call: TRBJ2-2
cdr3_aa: CASGLVPGSGELFF
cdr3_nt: TGTGCTAGTGGTTTGGTACCGGGGTCCGGGGAGCTGTTTTTT

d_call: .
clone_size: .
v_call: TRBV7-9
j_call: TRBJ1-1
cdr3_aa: CALRGTENTEAFF
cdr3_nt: TGTGCCTTACGCGGGACGGAGAACACTGAAGCTTTCTTT

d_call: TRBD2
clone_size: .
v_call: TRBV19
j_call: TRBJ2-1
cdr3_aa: CASGRLAGREQFF
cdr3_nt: TGTGCCAGTGGGAGACTAGCGGGAAGGGAGCAGTTCTTC

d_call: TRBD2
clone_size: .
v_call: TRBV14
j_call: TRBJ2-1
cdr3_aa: CASSQVPGLGGYNEQFF
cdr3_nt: TGTGCCAGCAGCCAGGTCCCGGGACTAGGGGGTTACAATGAGCAGTTCTTC

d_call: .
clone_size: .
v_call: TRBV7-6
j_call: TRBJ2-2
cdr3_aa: CASSLPSEAAAGELFF
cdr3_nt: TGTGCCAGCAGCCTACCCTCCGAGGCCGCGGCCGGGGAGCTGTTTTTT

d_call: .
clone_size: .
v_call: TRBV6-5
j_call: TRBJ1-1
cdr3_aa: CASSITGPGNTEAFF
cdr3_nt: TGTGCCAGCAGCATTACAGGGCCGGGGAACACTGAAGCTTTCTTT

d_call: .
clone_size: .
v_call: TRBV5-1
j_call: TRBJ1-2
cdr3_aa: CASSEDSNYGYTF
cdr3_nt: TGCGCCAGCAGCGAGGACAGTAACTATGGCTACACCTTC

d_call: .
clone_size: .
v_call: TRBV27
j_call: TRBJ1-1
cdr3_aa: CASSLLGGDTEAFF
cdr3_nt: TGTGCCAGCAGTTTACTCGGAGGGGACACTGAAGCTTTCTTT

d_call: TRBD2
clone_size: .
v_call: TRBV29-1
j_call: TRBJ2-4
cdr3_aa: CSGVKRGVSPNGKNIQYF
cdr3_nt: TGCAGCGGGGTAAAGCGGGGTGTCTCCCCTAATGGCAAAAACATTCAGTACTTC

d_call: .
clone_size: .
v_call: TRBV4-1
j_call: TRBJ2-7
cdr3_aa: CASSQSDSLHEQYF
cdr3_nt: TGCGCCAGCAGCCAAAGCGACTCCCTCCACGAGCAGTACTTC

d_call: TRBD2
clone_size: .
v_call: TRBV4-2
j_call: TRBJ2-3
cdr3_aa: CASSQGSASGRGADTQYF
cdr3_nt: TGTGCCAGCAGCCAAGGGTCGGCTAGCGGGAGGGGGGCAGATACGCAGTATTTT

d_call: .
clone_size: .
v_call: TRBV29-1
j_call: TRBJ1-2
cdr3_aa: CSVEEQVFGYTF
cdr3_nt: TGCAGCGTTGAAGAACAGGTTTTTGGCTACACCTTC

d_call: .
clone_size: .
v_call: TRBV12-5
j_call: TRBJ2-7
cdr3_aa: CASGLGQGSYEQYF
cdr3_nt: TGTGCTAGTGGTTTGGGGCAGGGCTCCTACGAGCAGTACTTC